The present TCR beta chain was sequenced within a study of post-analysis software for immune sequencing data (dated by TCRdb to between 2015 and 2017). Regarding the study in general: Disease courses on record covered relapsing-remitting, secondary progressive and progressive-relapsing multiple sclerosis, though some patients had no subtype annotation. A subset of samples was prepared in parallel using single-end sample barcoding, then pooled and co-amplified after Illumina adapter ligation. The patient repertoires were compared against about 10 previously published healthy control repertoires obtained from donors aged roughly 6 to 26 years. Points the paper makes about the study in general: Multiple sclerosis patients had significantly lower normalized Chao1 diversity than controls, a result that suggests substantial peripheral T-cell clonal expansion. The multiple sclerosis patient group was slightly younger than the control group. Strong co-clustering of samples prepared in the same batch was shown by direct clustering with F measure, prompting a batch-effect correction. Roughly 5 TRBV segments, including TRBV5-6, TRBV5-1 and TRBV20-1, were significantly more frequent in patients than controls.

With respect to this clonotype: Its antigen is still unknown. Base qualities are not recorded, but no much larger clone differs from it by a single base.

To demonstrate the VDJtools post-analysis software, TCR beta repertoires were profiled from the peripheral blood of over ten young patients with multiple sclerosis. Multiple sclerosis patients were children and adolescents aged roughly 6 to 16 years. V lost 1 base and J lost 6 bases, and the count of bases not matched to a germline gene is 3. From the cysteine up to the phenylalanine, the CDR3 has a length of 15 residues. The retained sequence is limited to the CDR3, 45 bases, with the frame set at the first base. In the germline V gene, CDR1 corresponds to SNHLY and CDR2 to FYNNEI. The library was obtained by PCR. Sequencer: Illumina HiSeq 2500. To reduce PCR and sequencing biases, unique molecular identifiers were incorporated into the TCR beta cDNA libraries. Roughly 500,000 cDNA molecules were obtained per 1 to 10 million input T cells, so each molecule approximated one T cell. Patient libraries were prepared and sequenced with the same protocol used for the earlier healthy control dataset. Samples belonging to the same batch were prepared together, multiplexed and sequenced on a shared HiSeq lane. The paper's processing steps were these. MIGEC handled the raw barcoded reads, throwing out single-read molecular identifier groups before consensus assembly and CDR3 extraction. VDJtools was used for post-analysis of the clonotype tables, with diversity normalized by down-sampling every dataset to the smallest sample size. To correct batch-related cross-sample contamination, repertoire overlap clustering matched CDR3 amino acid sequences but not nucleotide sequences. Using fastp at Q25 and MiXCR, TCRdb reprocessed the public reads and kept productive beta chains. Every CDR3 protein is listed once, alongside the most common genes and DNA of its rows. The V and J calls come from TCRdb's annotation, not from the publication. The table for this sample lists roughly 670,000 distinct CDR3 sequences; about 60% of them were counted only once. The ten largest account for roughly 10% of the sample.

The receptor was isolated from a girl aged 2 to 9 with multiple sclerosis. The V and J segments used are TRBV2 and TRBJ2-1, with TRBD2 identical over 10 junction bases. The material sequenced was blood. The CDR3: CASSEVLAGANEQFF. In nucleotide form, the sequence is TGTGCCAGCAGTGAAGTGCTAGCGGGAGCCAATGAGCAGTTCTTC.